These 15 T cell receptor beta chains were sequenced from one sample in a study of T-cell memory formation after mild COVID-19. From the 5' RACE reads, TCRdb called clonotypes with MiXCR, one entry per CDR3 protein. The data show about 270,000 distinct CDR3 sequences, over 15% seen once. The sequenced material came from PBMCs or a T cell subset sorted from them (not recorded which). The receptors were gathered from a man younger than 30 who had mild COVID-19 (a few samples of this study predate the infection). Cell type and time point are not known.

V gene TRBV18 combines with J gene TRBJ1-4, with 9 bases that match TRBD1. Germline values: CDR1 KGHSH, CDR2 LQKENI. With 3 bases clipped from V and 7 bases from J, the junction kept 6 bases outside the gene matches. The CDR3 extends over 15 amino acids. The CDR3 DNA follows: TGTGCCAGCTCACCCAGGACAGGGGAGGGTGAAAAACTGTTTTTT. Translation: CASSPRTGEGEKLFF.

This clonotype was detected many times. The rearrangement uses TRBV5-1 and TRBJ2-4; perhaps TRBD2 as D (5 bases). The germline V and J ends were trimmed by 4 bases and 13 bases, with 18 bases remaining between them. Germline CDR1 SGHRS, CDR2 YFSETQ. The CDR3 has 13 residues. The CDR3 region has the DNA TGCGCCAGCAGCCAGATGCGAGGGCAGGAGCAGTACTTC. This codes for CASSQMRGQEQYF.

The rearrangement uses TRBV18 and TRBJ1-4, with 8 bases identical to TRBD1. V shed 3 bases and J 6 bases; nucleotides not matched to a gene: 0. Germline CDR1 and CDR2: KGHSH and LQKENI. This CDR3 is built from 13 residues. The CDR3 loop is CASSPGQDEKLFF. As DNA, the CDR3 is TGTGCCAGCTCACCGGGACAGGATGAAAAACTGTTTTTT.

V and J are TRBV12-3 or TRBV12-4 and TRBJ2-2, with 9 nucleotides matching TRBD1. Trimming removed 5 bases from V and 7 bases from J; junction bases left unmatched: 8. The CDR3 totals 15 residues. In DNA form, the CDR3 reads TGTGCCAGCAGTAATCCGGGACAGGGTAGCGGGGAGCTGTTTTTT. This sequence encodes CASSNPGQGSGELFF.

The V and J genes are TRBV12-3 or TRBV12-4 and TRBJ2-5; 12 bases match TRBD2. Trimming removed 7 bases from V and 4 bases from J; junction bases left unmatched: 10. The CDR3 loop spans 16 amino acids. The CDR3 DNA follows: TGTGCCAGCACTCTAGCGGGGGGGATCCAAGCAGAGACCCAGTACTTC. Protein: CASTLAGGIQAETQYF.

The chain has TRBV29-1 and TRBJ2-7, with D perhaps TRBD1 or TRBD2 (6 bases each). The CDR3 is made up of 13 amino acids. Trimming stripped 7 bases from V and 4 bases from J, with 17 bases between. Germline CDR1 reads SQVTM; CDR2 reads ANQGSEA. DNA of the CDR3: TGCAGCGCCGCCTCACAGGGAGGATACGAGCAGTACTTC. As protein: CSAASQGGYEQYF.

The V and J genes are TRBV5-1 and TRBJ1-1; TRBD1 might be the D (5 bases). The CDR3 runs 14 residues. V lost 4 bases to trimming and J lost 3 bases, with 13 bases between them. CDR1 and CDR2 from the germline V gene are SGHRS and YFSETQ. For the CDR3, the DNA is TGCGCCAGCAGCCTCCTCCGGGGGGACACTGAAGCTTTCTTT. It yields the protein CASSLLRGDTEAFF.

This clonotype was counted a single time. This chain joins TRBV18 and TRBJ2-3; D may be TRBD2 (6 bases). V was clipped by 2 bases and J by 4 bases, with 22 bases between them. Per germline, CDR1 KGHSH and CDR2 LQKENI. This CDR3 is built from 18 residues. The CDR3 bases are TGTGCCAGCTCACCAGGGCCCCCGGGAGTGGAGCAGGCAGATACGCAGTATTTT. It encodes CASSPGPPGVEQADTQYF.

This clonotype was counted only a few times. CDR3 nucleotide sequence: TGTGCCAGCAGGTCGGAAACTAGCGGGGGGGCTTACGAGCAGTACTTC. Its translation is CASRSETSGGAYEQYF. V and J are TRBV27 and TRBJ2-7; 13 nucleotides match TRBD2. Germline CDR1 is MNHEY and CDR2 is SMNVEV (reference sequence). V was pared by 6 bases and J by 4 bases, with 9 bases of the junction left unmatched. CDR3 length: 16 amino acids.

This clonotype was recorded a few times. This chain uses TRBV12-3 or TRBV12-4 with TRBJ1-2; no clear D gene. This CDR3 has 12 residues. V was shortened by 7 bases and J by 5 bases, with 11 bases between the two germline ends. The CDR3 region is CASTAGGYGYTF. In nucleotides, the CDR3 is TGTGCCAGCACCGCCGGAGGTTATGGCTACACCTTC.

The chain uses TRBV20-1 and TRBJ2-6, with D tentatively TRBD1 (6 bases). Germline CDR1 reads DFQATT; CDR2 reads SNEGSKA (reference sequence). Trimming removed 5 bases from V and 3 bases from J, with 11 bases in between. The CDR3 sequence is 14 residues long. CDR3 sequence reads: CSAAPGDGANVLTF. The DNA for the CDR3 is TGCAGTGCTGCCCCAGGGGATGGGGCCAACGTCCTGACTTTC.

V and J are TRBV25-1 and TRBJ2-5; D gene uncertain. This CDR3 contains 14 residues. With 1 base removed from V and 6 bases from J, the gap between germline ends came to 12 bases. Germline V gene sequence: CDR1 MGHDK, CDR2 SYGVNS. The CDR3 region has the DNA TGTGCCAGCAGTGAATGGGAAGGGTGGAAGACCCAGTACTTC. This sequence encodes CASSEWEGWKTQYF. Supplemented by reference TRBV25-1 and TRBJ2-5, the full variable domain reads EADIYQTPRYLVIGTGKKITLECSQTMGHDKMYWYQQDPGMELHLIHYSYGVNSTEKGDLSSESTVSRIRTEHFPLTLESARPSHTSQYLCASSEWEGWKTQYFGPGTRLLVL.

This chain joins TRBV6-5 and TRBJ1-2; D is unresolved. Trimming pared 0 bases from V and 3 bases from J, leaving 5 bases between. Germline V gene data show CDR1 as MNHEY and CDR2 as SVGAGI. The CDR3 sequence is 13 residues long. Here the CDR3 reads CASSYSPDYGYTF. Written as DNA, the CDR3 is TGTGCCAGCAGTTACTCACCGGACTATGGCTACACCTTC.

This clonotype was observed many times. The rearrangement links TRBV7-6 to TRBJ2-2; D is ambiguous. The ends were cut back, 5 bases at V and 7 bases at J, with 8 bases in the middle. There are 12 residues in the CDR3. Germline-derived CDR1 and CDR2 are SGHVS and FNYEAQ. The CDR3 region is CASSLDLGELFF. The CDR3 DNA reads as TGTGCCAGCAGCCTGGACCTCGGGGAGCTGTTTTTT.

This clonotype was observed a handful of times. V and J are TRBV5-1 and TRBJ1-2; a weak D match, TRBD1 (5 bases). Germline V gene lookup returns CDR1 SGHRS and CDR2 YFSETQ. V was trimmed by 1 base and J by 6 bases, leaving 13 bases between them. This CDR3 spans 14 amino acids. In nucleotides, the CDR3 is TGCGCCAGCAGCTTGCTGGGCGGGGGTGATGGCTACACCTTC. This translates into CASSLLGGGDGYTF.